This T cell receptor beta chain was sequenced during a study of Tregs in tolerant kidney transplant recipients. Study observations and caveats: No direct test of biological reproducibility was done here. Changing PCR primers prevented nucleotide comparison between some patients' samples. The most relevant donor-specific Treg TCRbeta repertoire apparently came from expansion with activated donor B cells.

Recipients received nonmyeloablative bone marrow transplants from related graft donors, with transient mixed chimerism. Thawed PBMCs were FACS-sorted into unstimulated CD4+CD25+CD127- regulatory T cells, CD4+CD25- non-regulatory cells, CD4 and CD8 cells. Comment on this clone: What it binds is not known.

TCRdb's copy holds only in-frame clones and misses some; the assay was immunoSEQ multiplex PCR. The sample consists of about 81,000 clones, 91% of them appearing once. CDR1 is SGHRS and CDR2 is YFSETQ in the germline V gene. With 5 bases removed from V and 5 bases from J, the gap between germline ends came to 10 bases. The CDR3 consists of 12 residues. Sequenced material: CD4+ T cells from blood (PBMCs), taken 24 months after the transplant. The chain uses TRBV5-1 and TRBJ2-5, with D perhaps matching TRBD2 (6 bases). The receptor was isolated from a human patient who received a combined kidney and bone marrow transplant. These T cells may partly come from the graft donor. CDR3 region: CASSMEGETQYF. CDR3 nucleotide sequence: TGCGCCAGCAGTATGGAGGGGGAGACCCAGTACTTC.